This TCR beta chain comes out of a study of T cell responses to AZD1222 COVID-19 vaccine (TCRdb year 2021). For the study in its entirety: A total of around 240 trial participants underwent TCR sequencing, of whom 200 to 220 received two doses of AZD1222 and about 25 received two doses of the MenACWY control vaccine. Trial participants were enrolled by age into subgroups of 18-55, 56-69 and 70-plus years, and around 150, 28 and 57 TCR-sequenced participants, respectively, were included in these subgroups.

Cut back by 8 bases and 1 base, the V and J ends lie 11 bases apart. Counted from cysteine to phenylalanine, this CDR3 has 13 amino acids. CDR3 DNA is the only sequence kept; it has 39 bases, read in frame from the first base. Sequences MNHEY (CDR1) and SVGAGI (CDR2) are obtained from the germline V gene. Sample time point, as interpreted from the label and publication: about 28 days (+/-7) after the second vaccine dose. AZD1222 recipients given second doses at about 4 weeks or at about 12 weeks were pooled, since spike-specific TCR depth and breadth were not found to differ between the two schedules. Vaccinee samples were obtained from the UK trials COV001 and COV002, which included a single-blind randomized controlled phase 2/3 trial of AZD1222 (ChAdOx1 nCoV-19) in healthy adults. For TCRbeta chain sequencing, PBMC samples were collected from trial participants at day 0 and at day 28 after the second dose.

Overall results and qualifications from the work: Participants were mostly white British and included more females than males, and it was suggested by the authors that clonal diversity may have been underestimated. Conclusions about previously exposed vaccinees are limited because only six or seven AZD1222 recipients were SARS-CoV-2 seropositive at baseline. After two AZD1222 doses, spike-specific TCR breadth and depth were significantly higher than at day 0 and than in MenACWY recipients. No day 14 peak-response samples were available, so repertoires were characterized only after the peak T cell response. In the small 56-69-year group, the increase in depth fell short of significance, most likely because of low power. Reportedly, almost half of the unique spike-specific TCRs recognized epitopes lying outside the regions that are mutated in the B.1.351 and B.1.1.7 variants. The whole spike protein was spanned by vaccine-associated CD4 TCRs, and dominant responses were seen in regions 160-218 and 743-854.

The CDR3 regions of human TCRbeta chains were analyzed by immunosequencing. The original pipeline was this. Repertoire TCRs were matched against a reference library of SARS-CoV-2-specific TCRs generated with the MIRA antigen-specificity platform. Breadth meant the fraction of unique TCRs that were SARS-CoV-2-associated, whereas depth meant the fraction of total T cells that were SARS-CoV-2-associated. Using the MIRA data, every spike-specific TCR was mapped to the spike region that the TCR reacted to and assigned to either a CD4 or a CD8 class. Log10-transformed breadth and depth values were compared by one-way ANOVA with Sidak's multiple comparisons tests. TCRdb re-hosts the immuneACCESS table, in-frame sequences only. Its copies lack some clones; in the studies checked, an unresolved V gene accounts for under half of them, and the cause for the rest is not known. That table supplies the V and J calls and clone size; D and trimming were determined from the DNA. In all, the sample holds fewer than 200,000 clones, and roughly nine tenths of those were seen once. The ten biggest clones cover 0.95% to 1.1% of the sample.

About this clone: Its antigen specificity is not known. No base-level quality is on record; no much larger clone is a single base apart.

Recombination connected TRBV6-5 to TRBJ2-5, with no confident D gene call. This clonotype was obtained from an adult who received the AZD1222 COVID-19 vaccine. The sequences come from peripheral blood, collected 28 days after the second AZD1222 dose. This receptor has the CDR3 CASWVRFQETQYF. Read as DNA, the sequence is TGTGCCAGCTGGGTTAGATTCCAAGAGACCCAGTACTTC.